This T cell receptor (beta chain) derives from a study of human thymus T cells. The V gene end was trimmed by 7 bases and the J gene end by 4 bases; junction bases not matched to a gene: 14. The CDR3 is 17 residues long. Germline V gives CDR1 MDHEN, CDR2 SYDVKM. Whole-study findings and limits: Thymic and blood repertoires seemed to favor certain V and J genes. Related research examined unrelated individuals and reported that their thymic repertoires overlapped highly.

Assay: immunoSEQ multiplex PCR; the TCRdb copy retains only in-frame clones and omits some. The repertoire has about 78,000 clones, 95% to 98% of them found once; the top ten carry 0.031%. Resections that were taken during corrective heart surgery supplied the thymus tissue. Donation was from healthy Finnish infants who were having corrective surgery that addressed congenital heart defects. On this clone: Its antigen is undetermined.

The clonotype comes from a boy under three years old with a congenital heart defect but otherwise immunologically healthy. The sequencing sample was made of thymus tissue. The rearrangement joins TRBV28 to TRBJ2-1; 9 bases are shared with TRBD1. The CDR3: CASMRDRDDGLYNEQFF. CDR3 nucleotides: TGTGCCAGCATGCGGGACAGGGATGACGGATTATACAATGAGCAGTTCTTC.